This T cell receptor (beta chain) was found in a study of CD8+CD57+ T cells in acquired aplastic anemia. Study results and caveats: Common to patients and controls were approximately 30 CD8+ CDR3 sequences.

Comments on this clonotype: The antigen is undetermined.

Genomic DNA acted as the template from which TCR beta VDJ combination and CDR3 sequence profiling were carried out. Via MiXCR, TCRdb re-called the reads, giving one row per CDR3 protein. The sample holds around 80,000 distinct CDR3 sequences, around 70% seen once. Trimming removed 0 bases from V and 5 bases from J; junction bases left unmatched: 7. The CDR3 covers 16 residues. The germline V gene encodes CDR1 SGDLS and CDR2 YYNGEE. By flow cytometry, patients selected for sequencing had shown an expansion of CD8+CD57+ cells. The cohort consisted entirely of patients having severe acquired aplastic anemia.

The gene calls are TRBV9 and TRBJ2-1, with 8 bases matching TRBD1. Sequencing was carried out using sorted CD4+, CD8+, or CD8+CD57+ T cells (not recorded which) from PBMCs. This TCR came from a human donor with aplastic anemia. The CDR3 sequence is CASSVGSRDRNNEQFF. DNA for the CDR3: TGTGCCAGCAGCGTAGGGAGCCGGGACAGGAACAATGAGCAGTTCTTC.